The subject of this entry is one T cell receptor beta chain. Without a recorded count, this clonotype is taken to be medium-sized (0.01 to 0.1%) from its frequency. Its antigen is currently not known. The CDR3 holds 16 amino acids from the cysteine to the phenylalanine. No coding sequence is recorded. The germline V gene (reference sequence) supplies CDR1 DFQATT and CDR2 SNEGSKA. Five KLR/GPR56-defined CD4+ populations were enriched by fluorescence-activated cell sorting before TCRbeta sequencing. To test a linear memory differentiation pathway, the researchers sequenced TCRbeta repertoires from five CD4+ T-cell subsets that were defined by expression of KLRB1, KLRG1, GPR56 and KLRF1. TCR-sequenced cells came from peripheral blood of healthy control individuals, reported as five donors in the TCRbeta analysis figure. Heparinized peripheral blood was collected, and every sample was processed within one hour of being retrieved. To isolate peripheral blood mononuclear cells, blood was diluted 1:2 in PBS and put through Biocoll density gradient centrifugation at room temperature. CD4+ T cells were enriched from freshly isolated PBMCs by magnetic sorting with anti-CD4 MicroBeads before flow sorting. A BD FACSAria II was used to sort CD4+ T cells enriched from PBMCs of healthy donors according to marker expression. Surface staining used anti-KLRB1 clone 191B8, anti-KLRF1 clone 4A4.D10 and anti-KLRG1 clone REA261 antibodies from Miltenyi Biotec.

The data were obtained in a study of GPR56 and killer-like receptors on CD4 memory cells (dated by TCRdb to between 2018 and 2021). About the full investigation: The study proposed that the stepwise gain of KLRB1, KLRG1, GPR56 and finally KLRF1 marks human CD4+ memory T-cell differentiation and cytokine production potential. The study described its healthy blood donors as age-matched to the liver disease patients, who had a median age of approximately 67 years.

Sequencing was carried out with an Illumina HiSeq 2500. For construction of sequencing libraries, the recombined TCRbeta locus was amplified according to a previously published PCR protocol. The study's own analysis went as follows. Any read whose average quality score fell below 30 was discarded, and IMSEQ was used to process the reads that remained. Each clonotype was defined by the combination of Vbeta gene, Jbeta gene and CDR3 amino acid sequence. Repertoire overlap between populations was quantified with the Morisita-Horn index computed on the top 100 expanded clones. Renyi diversity profiles calculated on the top 100 expanded clones were used to assess clonal diversity. TCRdb reprocessed the reads and lists each CDR3 protein sequence as a single entry, with no DNA. The V and J calls, along with clone size, are taken from TCRdb and not from the paper's own processing. The table for this sample shows about 200 distinct CDR3 sequences. Clones ranked in the top ten supply less than 80% of the sample.

General conclusions and limits of the study: Clones dominating late populations 4 and 5 were also found in early populations 1 and 2, which the authors took as evidence for linear differentiation. TCR repertoires overlapped especially between the late populations 4 and 5, and partly population 3. Clonal frequency was low in the marker-negative population and increased progressively along the proposed pathway, with TCRbeta diversity decreasing accordingly. Rather than full repertoires, the diversity and similarity analyses used only the 100 most expanded clones in each population.

The TCR originated in a human donor in good health. The chain uses TRBV20-1 and TRBJ2-3; TCRdb returns TRBD1, unconfirmable since there is no DNA. Sequencing was done on a sample of memory CD4+ T cells from blood. The CDR3 region reads CSARDLSGGYTDTQYF.